Below are 22 T cell receptor beta chains sequenced from a single sample in a study of T cells in localized non-small cell lung cancer. Assay used: immunoSEQ multiplex PCR; TCRdb lists only in-frame clones, some missing. The sample lists approximately 24,000 clones; 81% were seen once. The starting material was peripheral blood, obtained before any cancer treatment. The source is a man aged 35 to 70 with stage III squamous cell lung carcinoma.

The chain couples TRBV11-3 to TRBJ2-2; no reliable D call. The germline gives CDR1 SGHNT, CDR2 YENEEA. Between the trimmed V and J ends, which lost 4 bases and 8 bases, there was a span of 23 bases. The CDR3 loop spans 17 amino acids. The DNA of the CDR3 is TGTGCCAGCAGCTCCCAGGCCCGGGCTGCCCCCCGTGGGGAGCTGTTTTTT. Its translation is CASSSQARAAPRGELFF.

This sequence joins TRBV7-9 and TRBJ2-1; no clear D gene. The V end was cut by 7 bases, the J end by 6 bases, with 13 bases between. CDR1 SEHNR and CDR2 FQNEAQ come from the germline V gene (reference sequence). There are 13 residues in the CDR3. The CDR3, as DNA: TGTGCCAGCACCGAGTTAATCCCCAATGAGCAGTTCTTC. Translated: CASTELIPNEQFF.

V is TRBV7-2 and J is TRBJ1-4; no definite D call. V was cut by 1 base and J by 7 bases, with 4 bases left in between. In germline, CDR1 is SGHTA, CDR2 FQGNSA. The CDR3 length is 12 residues. The CDR3 reads CASSLGREKLFF. CDR3 in DNA: TGTGCCAGCAGCTTAGGGCGTGAAAAACTGTTTTTT.

The chain has TRBV27 and TRBJ1-4; D is perhaps TRBD1 (5 bases). The CDR3 contains 16 residues. Trimming took 1 base from V and 0 from J, leaving 9 bases between them. Germline V gene lookup returns CDR1 MNHEY and CDR2 SMNVEV (reference sequence). The DNA for the CDR3 is TGTGCCAGCAGTTTATATCGGGGCCCAACTAATGAAAAACTGTTTTTT. Its translation: CASSLYRGPTNEKLFF.

The V gene is TRBV2, the J gene TRBJ2-4; D not certain. Germline V gene sequence: CDR1 SNHLY, CDR2 FYNNEI. Deletions cut 5 bases from V and 1 base from J, with 6 bases between. This CDR3 spans 13 amino acids. For the CDR3, the DNA is TGTGCCAGCAGTCTGGGGGCCAAAAACATTCAGTACTTC. Encoded protein: CASSLGAKNIQYF.

The gene calls are TRBV4-1 and TRBJ2-2; D gene uncertain. The CDR3 contains 14 residues. From germline, CDR1 is MGHRA and CDR2 YSYEKL. Deletions cut 1 base from V and 2 bases from J, with 5 bases between. The CDR3 nucleotides are TGCGCCAGCAGCCAAGCCCTTAACACCGGGGAGCTGTTTTTT. It specifies CASSQALNTGELFF.

The chain carries TRBV9 and TRBJ2-1; TRBD2 matches at 11 bases. Per germline, CDR1 SGDLS and CDR2 YYNGEE. The length of the CDR3 is 14 residues. Germline trimming cut 6 bases from V and 8 bases from J; bases unmatched to any gene: 7. In nucleotides, the CDR3 is TGTGCCAGCACCCGACTAGCGGGAACGGATGAGCAGTTCTTC. It specifies CASTRLAGTDEQFF.

The sample holds a few counts of this clone. The chain joins TRBV13 to TRBJ2-3, with 13 bases fitting TRBD2. Germline values: CDR1 PRHDT, CDR2 FYEKMQ (reference sequence). There are 16 residues in the CDR3. With V trimmed by 5 bases and J by 4 bases, 6 bases remained unmatched. CDR3 sequence: CASSITSGGASDTQYF. As DNA, the CDR3 is TGTGCCAGCAGCATCACTAGCGGGGGGGCCTCAGATACGCAGTATTTT.

This clone appeared a few times. V usage is TRBV5-5 and J usage is TRBJ1-4; D is ambiguous. Germline assignment: CDR1 SGHKS and CDR2 YYEKEE (reference sequence). With 4 bases removed from V and 2 bases from J, the gap between germline ends came to 12 bases. The CDR3 contains 15 residues. As DNA, the CDR3 is TGTGCCAGCAGCCTCGAGACCGCTACTAATGAAAAACTGTTTTTT. This translates into CASSLETATNEKLFF. The complete variable domain, with remaining parts taken from reference TRBV5-5 and TRBJ1-4, reads DAGVTQSPTHLIKTRGQQVTLRCSPISGHKSVSWYQQVLGQGPQFIFQYYEKEERGRGNFPDRFSARQFPNYSSELNVNALLLGDSALYLCASSLETATNEKLFFGSGTQLSVL.

This chain connects TRBV28 to TRBJ2-1, with D tentatively TRBD2 (6 bases). Germline loops: CDR1 MDHEN, CDR2 SYDVKM. The V end lost 6 bases, the J end lost 5 bases, and 20 bases lay between the germline ends. This CDR3 has 16 amino acids. This chain's CDR3 is CASREDGDRGNNEQFF. CDR3 bases: TGTGCCAGCAGAGAGGACGGGGATCGGGGGAACAATGAGCAGTTCTTC.

The chain combines TRBV25-1 with TRBJ1-1; no firm D call. The ends were cut back, 8 bases at V and 4 bases at J, with 14 bases in the middle. The CDR3 length is 13 residues. CDR1 MGHDK and CDR2 SYGVNS come from the germline V gene. The CDR3, as DNA: TGTGCCAGCGCCAAAAGTAGGTCCACTGAAGCTTTCTTT. This translates into CASAKSRSTEAFF.

The CDR3 nucleotides are TGTGCCAGCAGCCCCTGGGGGGGGAACAATGAGCAGTTCTTC. Encoded protein: CASSPWGGNNEQFF. The chain uses TRBV11-2 and TRBJ2-1, with 7 bases aligning to TRBD2. In germline, CDR1 is SGHAT, CDR2 FQNNGV. V lost 5 bases, J lost 5 bases, and 6 bases stayed unmatched. This CDR3 region has 14 residues.

The gene calls are TRBV29-1 and TRBJ2-7, with D maybe TRBD2 (6 bases). From germline, CDR1 is SQVTM and CDR2 ANQGSEA. Trimming took 6 bases from V and 6 from J, leaving 9 bases between them. This CDR3 is built from 10 residues. CDR3 region: CSVEEGEQYF. Written as DNA, the CDR3 is TGCAGCGTAGAGGAGGGCGAGCAGTACTTC.

V is TRBV11-2 and J is TRBJ2-3; D ambiguous. Trimming took 1 base from V and 1 from J, leaving 9 bases between them. The germline V gene encodes CDR1 SGHAT and CDR2 FQNNGV. This CDR3 has 15 residues. For the CDR3, the DNA is TGTGCCAGCAGCTTAGGACTTATCGGCACAGATACGCAGTATTTT. Protein product: CASSLGLIGTDTQYF.

This clone was seen only a few times. This chain connects TRBV27 to TRBJ2-7; 10 bases line up with TRBD1. The CDR3 loop spans 14 amino acids. The germline V gene encodes CDR1 MNHEY and CDR2 SMNVEV (reference sequence). The V and J ends lost 4 bases and 3 bases, in that order; junction bases with no gene match: 3. The CDR3 bases are TGTGCCAGCAGTTGGACAGGGGGGAACTACGAGCAGTACTTC. Translating gives CASSWTGGNYEQYF.

The chain is built from TRBV28 and TRBJ2-1, with 9 positions matching TRBD1. This CDR3 is built from 14 residues. V shed 7 bases and J 6 bases; nucleotides not matched to a gene: 7. The germline V gene encodes CDR1 MDHEN and CDR2 SYDVKM. The CDR3 here is CASTGQGESNEQFF. CDR3 DNA sequence: TGTGCCAGCACGGGACAGGGAGAATCCAATGAGCAGTTCTTC.

The gene calls are TRBV28 and TRBJ2-3, with 9 nucleotides matching TRBD2. V trimming: 6 bases; J trimming: 2 bases; junction bases outside the gene matches: 12. The CDR3 is 17 amino acids. CDR1 and CDR2 (germline): MDHEN, SYDVKM. CDR3 in DNA: TGTGCCAGCAGCTCCCCTTTCGGACTAGCGAACACAGATACGCAGTATTTT. This encodes CASSSPFGLANTDTQYF.

The V and J genes are TRBV7-6 and TRBJ2-3, with D perhaps being TRBD1 or TRBD2 (5 bases each). Germline CDR1 and CDR2: SGHVS and FNYEAQ. The CDR3 totals 14 residues. Trimming stripped 3 bases from V and 0 bases from J, with 7 bases between. CDR3 bases: TGTGCCAGCAGCTTCGGGGCTAGCACAGATACGCAGTATTTT. Translation gives CASSFGASTDTQYF.

This rearrangement joins TRBV20-1 to TRBJ2-7; the D is unclear. Germline-derived CDR1 and CDR2 are DFQATT and SNEGSKA (reference sequence). The CDR3 has 11 residues. The V end lost 5 bases, the J end lost 2 bases, and 7 bases lay between the germline ends. CDR3: CSAFLAYEQYF. The CDR3 DNA is TGCAGTGCTTTTCTAGCCTACGAGCAGTACTTC.

This rearrangement joins TRBV29-1 to TRBJ2-5; no definite D call. Germline values: CDR1 SQVTM, CDR2 ANQGSEA. This CDR3 spans 10 amino acids. Trimming took 6 bases from V and 5 from J, leaving 7 bases between them. The DNA for the CDR3 is TGCAGCGTACGCAGGGAGACCCAGTACTTC. It codes for CSVRRETQYF.

The chain combines TRBV6-5 with TRBJ1-1; the D gene is possibly TRBD1 (6 bases). Germline V CDR1 and CDR2: MNHEY, SVGAGI. With 1 base removed from V and 8 bases from J, the gap between germline ends came to 14 bases. The CDR3 loop spans 14 amino acids. The chain's CDR3 is CASSYFGGQGEAFF. CDR3 sequence (DNA): TGTGCCAGCAGTTACTTTGGGGGCCAGGGAGAAGCTTTCTTT.

Comment on this clone: A junction end diverges from the germline sequence, so it may reflect a read error. V is TRBV4-2 and J is TRBJ2-6; D is possibly TRBD1 (6 bases). CDR3 length equals 18 residues. Germline-derived CDR1 and CDR2 are LGHNA and YNFKEQ. In DNA form, the CDR3 reads TGTGCCAGCAGTCAAGGGGGTTGGGCGGCCTCTGGGGCCAACGTCCTGACTTTC. Translation gives CASSQGGWAASGANVLTF.